These T cell receptor beta chains were read from a single sample in a study of regulatory T cells in long-lasting Graves disease. TCRdb passed the multiplex PCR reads through MiXCR, listing each CDR3 protein once. This sample has over 350,000 distinct CDR3 sequences, with approximately 14% found just once. The same sample was also studied in work on T cells in Graves' hyperthyroidism and ophthalmopathy.

The sequences come from peripheral blood mononuclear cells (PBMCs), collected at new diagnosis, from a patient treated with antithyroid drugs. The receptors shown here come from a woman aged 50 to 60 with Graves disease. CDR3s include the opening cysteine and the closing phenylalanine or tryptophan. The D gene is left open where the match is weak. Not every row has a clone size; where given, it reads once, few, many or a size class.

TRBJ2-5 | TRBV6-5 | . | many | CASSYSRGETQYF | TGTGCCAGCAGTTACTCGCGAGGGGAGACCCAGTACTTC
TRBJ2-1 | TRBV5-1 | . | once | CASSFLRTYNEQFF | TGCGCCAGCAGTTTTTTGAGAACCTACAATGAGCAGTTCTTC
TRBJ1-1 | TRBV28 | . | many | CASMAYLTGVYTEAFF | TGTGCCAGCATGGCCTATTTGACGGGGGTATACACTGAAGCTTTCTTT
TRBJ2-6 | TRBV25-1 | . | few | CATREANVLTF | TGTGCCACCAGGGAGGCCAACGTCCTGACTTTC
TRBJ2-1 | TRBV5-1 | TRBD1 | few | CASKTGWNEQFF | TGCGCCAGCAAGACAGGGTGGAATGAGCAGTTCTTC
TRBJ2-2 | TRBV6-1 | TRBD1 | many | CASRGTGRTGELFF | TGTGCCAGCAGAGGGACAGGGAGGACCGGGGAGCTGTTTTTT
TRBJ2-1 | TRBV7-9 | TRBD1 | many | CASSSQGQGENEQFF | TGTGCCAGCAGCTCCCAGGGACAGGGGGAGAATGAGCAGTTCTTC
TRBJ1-5 | TRBV7-8 | . | . | CASSTYGQRIDQPQHF | TGTGCCAGCAGCACCTATGGACAGCGCATCGACCAGCCCCAGCATTTT
TRBJ2-7 | TRBV15 | . | . | CATSIRQGGEQYF | TGTGCCACCAGCATTAGACAGGGAGGCGAGCAGTACTTC
TRBJ1-1 | TRBV5-1 | . | . | CASSLASGLNTEAFF | TGCGCCAGCAGCTTGGCGTCCGGGTTGAACACTGAAGCTTTCTTT
TRBJ2-1 | TRBV5-1 | . | many | CASSLGGNSYNEQFF | TGCGCCAGCAGCTTAGGCGGGAACTCCTACAATGAGCAGTTCTTC
TRBJ2-4 | TRBV28 | TRBD1 | many | CASSVDRGKNIQYF | TGTGCCAGCAGTGTCGACAGGGGCAAAAACATTCAGTACTTC
TRBJ2-7 | TRBV28 | TRBD2 | many | CASSLGGRGHWGEQYF | TGTGCCAGCAGTTTAGGCGGGAGGGGGCACTGGGGGGAGCAGTACTTC
TRBJ1-5 | TRBV6-1 | TRBD1 | few | CASNTGTANQPQHF | TGTGCCAGCAACACCGGGACAGCTAATCAGCCCCAGCATTTT
TRBJ1-5 | TRBV3-1 | . | many | CASSQSRVGNQPQHF | TGTGCCAGCAGCCAATCCAGGGTAGGCAATCAGCCCCAGCATTTT
TRBJ2-1 | TRBV19 | . | few | CASSHSRNEQFF | TGTGCCAGTAGTCACAGTCGGAATGAGCAGTTCTTC
TRBJ2-2 | TRBV7-3 | TRBD1 | many | CASSSRDRGRTGELFF | TGTGCCAGCAGCTCCAGGGACAGGGGGCGTACCGGGGAGCTGTTTTTT